A selection of T cell receptor beta chains follows, all from one sample in a study of blood T cell repertoires in COVID-19. Generated by immunoSEQ multiplex PCR, the TCRdb table keeps only in-frame clones and is missing some. The table records 25,000 to 35,000 clones, around nine tenths of them present only once. Sequenced material: peripheral blood. The source is a human donor in a cohort sampled during active COVID-19. The donor label of this sample is uncertain. Each CDR3 is given with its conserved first and last residue. Only part of the rows carry a size: once, few, many, or a class if the clone is expanded.

15 | TRBJ2-7 | TRBV28 | NA | CASSSGTGGLSEQYF
15 | TRBJ2-1 | TRBV3-1/TRBV3-2 | few | CASSLQGQGFNEQFF
16 | TRBJ2-2 | TRBV5-1 | NA | CASSLSLAGENGELFF
16 | TRBJ1-1 | TRBV19 | NA | CASSMMDRGSNTEAFF
17 | TRBJ2-5 | TRBV18 | once | CASSLPGGSGSIQTQYF
15 | TRBJ2-5 | TRBV19 | NA | CASSISGTGLETQYF
13 | TRBJ2-4 | TRBV6-1 | NA | CASSEGGENIQYF
17 | TRBJ2-7 | TRBV13 | NA | CASSPRTSGSQSYEQYF
16 | TRBJ2-3 | TRBV18 | NA | CASSPRVAGGPDTQYF
15 | TRBJ2-1 | TRBV5-5 | NA | CASSSNPRVYNEQFF
22 | TRBJ1-6 | TRBV12-5 | NA | CASGLVVRDTLMDRPGNSPLHF
16 | TRBJ2-5 | TRBV5-1 | NA | CASSPESGTGGETQYF
14 | TRBJ1-4 | TRBV20-1 | NA | CSASPTGFLEKLFF
13 | TRBJ1-2 | TRBV18 | once | CASSPGAAVGYTF
17 | TRBJ2-5 | TRBV2 | NA | CASRDETGGGSEGTQYF
14 | TRBJ2-5 | TRBV3-1/TRBV3-2 | NA | CASSRGQAQETQYF
14 | TRBJ2-5 | TRBV11-2 | NA | CASSLLAGEETQYF
12 | TRBJ2-1 | TRBV24-1 | NA | CATSELAGKQFF
12 | TRBJ1-2 | TRBV10-1 | NA | CASSESSYGYTF
13 | TRBJ2-1 | TRBV14 | NA | CASSQATREEQFF
13 | TRBJ2-7 | TRBV19 | NA | CATLDRATYEQYF
16 | TRBJ2-3 | TRBV30 | NA | CAWSALRGLFTDTQYF
17 | TRBJ2-2 | TRBV27 | NA | CASSSLGGTQNTGELFF
16 | TRBJ2-1 | TRBV19 | NA | CASSVGSESSYNEQFF
15 | TRBJ2-5 | TRBV3-1/TRBV3-2 | NA | CASSQAGLAAGTQYF
15 | TRBJ1-6 | TRBV4-2 | few | CASSQRGQGNSPLHF
15 | TRBJ2-1 | TRBV4-2 | NA | CASSQRAGGSSEQFF
13 | TRBJ2-2 | TRBV5-1 | NA | CASRPQDTGELFF
13 | TRBJ2-3 | TRBV28 | NA | CASRLSGKGTQYF
14 | TRBJ2-5 | TRBV24-1 | NA | CATEEGRGAETQYF
14 | TRBJ2-5 | TRBV5-8 | NA | CASSPESGVETQYF
13 | TRBJ1-2 | TRBV6-5 | NA | CASRNAGGMGYTF
14 | TRBJ1-5 | TRBV20-1 | NA | CSASVGSSNQPQHF
15 | TRBJ2-2 | TRBV18 | once | CASSPRTVNTGELFF
15 | TRBJ1-4 | TRBV18 | NA | CASSPWGTANEKLFF
13 | TRBJ1-2 | TRBV30 | NA | CAWSATRSYGYTF
12 | TRBJ1-4 | TRBV7-8 | NA | CASSLDREKLFF
16 | TRBJ2-2 | TRBV24-1 | once | CATSVWSGGNTGELFF
14 | TRBJ1-1 | TRBV7-9 | NA | CASSLVSGRTEAFF
18 | TRBJ1-5 | TRBV10-1 | NA | CARPYPRDSIQGNQPQHF
14 | TRBJ1-1 | TRBV2 | NA | CASSVTGTNTEAFF
16 | TRBJ2-1 | TRBV11-2 | NA | CASSPGGRSSYNEQFF
17 | TRBJ1-6 | TRBV27 | NA | CASSRLGQGSYNSPLHF
17 | TRBJ2-7 | TRBV5-6 | NA | CASSTYGSGDIAYEQYF
14 | TRBJ2-5 | TRBV2 | few | CASNPTLLSETQYF